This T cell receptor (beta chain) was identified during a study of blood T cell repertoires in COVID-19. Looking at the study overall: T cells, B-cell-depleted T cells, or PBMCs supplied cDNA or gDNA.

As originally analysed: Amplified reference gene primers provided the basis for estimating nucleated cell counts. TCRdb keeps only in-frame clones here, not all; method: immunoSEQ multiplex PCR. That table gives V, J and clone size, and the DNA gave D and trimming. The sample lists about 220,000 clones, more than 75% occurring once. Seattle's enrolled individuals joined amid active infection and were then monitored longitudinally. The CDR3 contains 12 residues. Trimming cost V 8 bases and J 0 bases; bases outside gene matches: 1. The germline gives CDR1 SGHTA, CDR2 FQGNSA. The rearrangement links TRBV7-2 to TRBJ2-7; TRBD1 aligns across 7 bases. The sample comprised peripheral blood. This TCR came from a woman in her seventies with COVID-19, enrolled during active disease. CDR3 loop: CASRDSSYEQYF. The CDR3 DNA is TGTGCCAGCCGGGACAGCTCCTACGAGCAGTACTTC.